The 25 T cell receptor beta chains reported below all come from one sample, sequenced in a study of HIV-infected children after antiretroviral therapy interruption. Stated treatment: PENTA 11 planned treatment interruption arm or continuous ART arm. Unique molecular identifiers were included in an RNA-based 3' RACE TCR library. MiXCR was run by TCRdb on the 3' RACE reads, yielding one entry per CDR3 protein. The sample records about 15,000 distinct CDR3 sequences, about 3.4% being singletons. The material sequenced was CD45RA+ CD4+ T cells from PBMCs, taken from a donor given antiretroviral therapy, either interrupted or continuous. The subset is: naive CD4+ CD45RA+ CD45RO- T cells. The source is a child under 18 with HIV.

This clonotype occurred many times. This chain joins TRBV5-1 and TRBJ2-4; D possibly corresponds to TRBD1 (6 bases). Germline-derived CDR1 and CDR2 are SGHRS and YFSETQ. The CDR3 consists of 14 residues. The ends were cut back, 5 bases at V and 6 bases at J, with 15 bases in the middle. Written as DNA, the CDR3 is TGCGCCAGCAGAATCTCAGGGGAGCGAAACATTCAGTACTTC. Its translation: CASRISGERNIQYF.

This clonotype occurred many times. The chain recombines TRBV28 with TRBJ2-2; D not resolved. V lost 3 bases and J lost 4, with 15 bases in between. Germline V gene sequence: CDR1 MDHEN, CDR2 SYDVKM. The CDR3 sequence is 16 residues long. CDR3 sequence (DNA): TGTGCCAGCAGTTTTCGGGCTCGAGCGCCCACCGGGGAGCTGTTTTTT. Translating gives CASSFRARAPTGELFF. The variable domain in full, with the rest retrieved from reference TRBV28 and TRBJ2-2, is DVKVTQSSRYLVKRTGEKVFLECVQDMDHENMFWYRQDPGLGLRLIYFSYDVKMKEKGDIPEGYSVSREKKERFSLILESASTNQTSMYLCASSFRARAPTGELFFGEGSRLTVL.

This clonotype has ten or more counts. The J gene is TRBJ1-1, the V gene TRBV30; D not resolved. This CDR3 has 15 amino acids. Trimming shortened V by 4 bases and J by 8 bases, and 23 bases separated the two germline ends. Looked up from germline, CDR1 is GTSNPN and CDR2 is SVGIG (reference sequence). The CDR3 loop reads CAWTKTVGYDFEAFF. The CDR3 DNA is TGTGCCTGGACTAAAACCGTGGGGTATGACTTCGAAGCTTTCTTT.

The sample holds many counts of this clonotype. The chain joins TRBV20-1 to TRBJ2-1, with no clear D. CDR1 is DFQATT, CDR2 SNEGSKA, per germline (reference sequence). V shed 4 bases and J shed 7 bases, with 20 bases lying between them. This CDR3 has 15 residues. This CDR3 is CSANGMQGRQNEQFF. The CDR3 coding sequence is TGCAGTGCTAACGGTATGCAAGGTCGGCAAAATGAGCAGTTCTTC.

This clonotype was detected many times. The J gene is TRBJ2-3, the V gene TRBV6-5, with 10 bases matching TRBD2. Germline lookup yields CDR1 MNHEY and CDR2 SVGAGI. The CDR3 runs 16 residues. V lost 0 bases, J lost 4 bases, and 4 bases stayed unmatched. CDR3 DNA sequence: TGTGCCAGCAGTTACTCAGCGGGGGGGCCCCCAGATACGCAGTATTTT. Protein: CASSYSAGGPPDTQYF.

Many counts were recorded for this clonotype. The genes are TRBV30 and TRBJ2-1; TRBD2 is a possible D gene (6 bases). Germline values: CDR1 GTSNPN, CDR2 SVGIG (reference sequence). The CDR3 covers 14 residues. V lost 1 base and J 8 bases, leaving 15 bases between the germline ends. The CDR3 loop reads CAWSAGLLGDEQFF. In nucleotides, the CDR3 is TGTGCCTGGAGTGCGGGACTCCTAGGCGATGAGCAGTTCTTC.

The sample holds a few counts of this clonotype. The chain recombines TRBV5-8 with TRBJ1-2; D remains unclear. This CDR3 region has 15 residues. V was shortened by 4 bases and J by 3 bases, with 16 bases between the two germline ends. Germline CDR1 SGHTS, CDR2 YDEGEE. This chain's CDR3 is CASSIPNGQHYGYTF. The CDR3 DNA reads as TGTGCCAGCAGCATCCCTAACGGGCAGCACTATGGCTACACCTTC.

This clonotype is medium-sized (0.01 to 0.1%) within its sample. The V gene is TRBV11-3, the J gene TRBJ1-2, with D possibly TRBD1 on 6 matching bases. V lost 5 bases, J lost 3 bases, and 19 bases lay in between. Per the germline V gene, CDR1 is SGHNT and CDR2 is YENEEA. The CDR3 totals 16 residues. CDR3 loop: CASSPTLSGEDYGYTF. CDR3 sequence (DNA): TGTGCCAGCAGCCCGACCCTATCAGGGGAGGACTATGGCTACACCTTC.

This clonotype was counted at least ten times. V and J are TRBV27 and TRBJ2-7, with 9 bases matching TRBD2. CDR1 MNHEY and CDR2 SMNVEV come from the germline V gene (reference sequence). This CDR3 contains 16 residues. V lost 6 bases, J lost 0 bases, and 9 bases stayed unmatched. CDR3 sequence reads: CASRKAGGLSSYEQYF. In nucleotides, the CDR3 is TGTGCCAGCAGAAAAGCGGGGGGCCTCAGCTCCTACGAGCAGTACTTC.

This clonotype was observed at least ten times. V is TRBV20-1 and J is TRBJ2-3; the D gene is possibly TRBD2 (6 bases). V was clipped by 6 bases and J by 2 bases, with 21 bases between them. The germline V gene encodes CDR1 DFQATT and CDR2 SNEGSKA (reference sequence). There are 16 residues in the CDR3. CDR3 protein: CSAPPGAGTSTDTQYF. Written as DNA, the CDR3 is TGCAGTGCCCCCCCCGGGGCGGGGACCTCCACAGATACGCAGTATTTT.

This clonotype was seen at least ten times. The V call is TRBV28, the J call TRBJ2-5, with unresolved D. Germline loops: CDR1 MDHEN, CDR2 SYDVKM. V was shortened by 7 bases and J by 2 bases, with 8 bases between the two germline ends. The CDR3 has 12 amino acids. For the CDR3, the DNA is TGTGCCAGCAATTGGGGTCAAGAGACCCAGTACTTC. It translates to CASNWGQETQYF.

This clonotype has a count of ten or more. This chain links TRBV14 with TRBJ2-2; 8 bases are shared with TRBD2. The germline V gene encodes CDR1 SGHDN and CDR2 FVKESK. V dropped 0 bases and J dropped 5; count of bases not matched to a gene: 2. The CDR3 covers 15 residues. Here the CDR3 reads CASSQELAGTGELFF. The CDR3 nucleotides are TGTGCCAGCAGCCAAGAGTTAGCGGGAACCGGGGAGCTGTTTTTT.

This clonotype was seen many times. V gene TRBV30 combines with J gene TRBJ1-2, with a tentative D call TRBD1 (5 bases). The V gene lost 3 bases and the J gene lost 1 base, with 15 bases spanning the gap. Germline CDR1 GTSNPN, CDR2 SVGIG (reference sequence). CDR3 length: 15 amino acids. The CDR3 bases are TGTGCCTGGAGGACCGACAGAGACCTTAACTATGGCTACACCTTC. Translating it yields CAWRTDRDLNYGYTF.

The gene calls are TRBV7-9 and TRBJ2-3; 8 bases are a match to TRBD1. J was trimmed by 1 base and V by 1 base; bases with no gene match: 4. The V gene's germline CDR1 is SEHNR and CDR2 FQNEAQ (reference sequence). This CDR3 spans 16 amino acids. The CDR3 coding sequence is TGTGCCAGCAGCTTAGGGATGGGACAGGGCACAGATACGCAGTATTTT. Its protein product is CASSLGMGQGTDTQYF.

This clonotype is labeled medium-sized. The chain carries TRBV12-3 or TRBV12-4 and TRBJ1-5, with D perhaps TRBD1 (6 bases). Trimming took 5 bases from V and 3 from J, leaving 20 bases between them. The length of the CDR3 is 17 residues. CDR3 protein: CASSLTGYRGSNQPQHF. CDR3 DNA: TGTGCCAGCAGTCTAACAGGGTACCGAGGTTCCAATCAGCCCCAGCATTTT.

This clonotype was seen many times. The chain carries TRBV14 and TRBJ1-3; D call uncertain. The CDR3 is 13 amino acids. Between the trimmed V and J ends, which lost 7 bases and 10 bases, there was a span of 17 bases. The germline CDR1 and CDR2 sequences are SGHDN and FVKESK. For the CDR3, the DNA is TGTGCCAGCAAGAGGACCGGGGATTTGACCATATATTTT. Its translation: CASKRTGDLTIYF.

This clonotype was observed many times. The genes are TRBV19 and TRBJ1-5, with 8 positions matching TRBD1. CDR3 length: 13 residues. V shed 7 bases and J 5 bases; nucleotides not matched to a gene: 4. Germline V CDR1 and CDR2: LNHDA, SQIVND (reference sequence). Written as DNA, the CDR3 is TGTGCCAGTACCAGGGGGCCGGATCAGCCCCAGCATTTT. It encodes CASTRGPDQPQHF.

This clonotype counts as medium-sized. The rearrangement uses TRBV28 and TRBJ1-6; the D is unclear. V was cut by 2 bases and J by 8 bases, with 10 bases left in between. Germline CDR1 reads MDHEN; CDR2 reads SYDVKM. This CDR3 contains 14 residues. The CDR3 here is CASSLSGIYSPLHF. In DNA, the CDR3 is TGTGCCAGCAGTTTAAGTGGGATTTATTCACCCCTCCACTTT.

Many counts were recorded for this clonotype. At one end, the junction sequence differs from germline, possibly due to a read error. J is TRBJ1-1 and V is TRBV20-1; TRBD1 might be the D (5 bases). This CDR3 region has 13 residues. Per germline, CDR1 DFQATT and CDR2 SNEGSKA (reference sequence). As DNA, the CDR3 is TGCAGTGCCAGCCGACAGCCGAACACTGAAGCTTTTTTT. Its protein product is CSASRQPNTEAFF.

This clonotype was counted at least ten times. V is TRBV5-1 and J is TRBJ2-2; 8 nucleotides agree with TRBD1. Germline-derived CDR1 and CDR2 are SGHRS and YFSETQ. The CDR3 runs 15 residues. The junction had 6 bases not matched to a gene; V was cut back by 4 bases and J by 4 bases. CDR3 sequence: CASSPGQVSTGELFF. The CDR3 DNA sequence: TGCGCCAGCAGCCCGGGACAGGTCAGCACCGGGGAGCTGTTTTTT.

This clonotype was counted at least ten times. The rearrangement links TRBV30 to TRBJ2-1; D unresolved. Germline loops: CDR1 GTSNPN, CDR2 SVGIG (reference sequence). The CDR3 has 12 amino acids. V lost 5 bases and J lost 2, with 7 bases in between. CDR3 sequence (DNA): TGTGCCTGGGGTAGAACCTACAATGAGCAGTTCTTC. It yields the protein CAWGRTYNEQFF.

This clonotype was recorded at least ten times. The genes are TRBV12-3 or TRBV12-4 and TRBJ2-1; D not certain. V was clipped by 6 bases and J by 8 bases, with 8 bases between them. There are 11 residues in the CDR3. In nucleotides, the CDR3 is TGTGCCAGCAGGCGAAGGGATGAGCAGTTCTTC. Translation gives CASRRRDEQFF.

The V and J genes are TRBV10-3 and TRBJ2-5; D possibly corresponds to TRBD2 (6 bases). The V and J ends lost 0 bases and 4 bases respectively, with 9 bases between them. CDR3 length equals 14 residues. The germline gives CDR1 ENHRY, CDR2 SYGVKD. CDR3 residues: CAISESGLGETQYF. The CDR3 DNA sequence: TGTGCCATCAGTGAGTCGGGACTGGGAGAGACCCAGTACTTC.

There are many counts of this clonotype. The chain employs TRBV20-1 and TRBJ2-7; 9 bases agree with TRBD1. The junction had 8 bases not matched to a gene; V was cut back by 6 bases and J by 5 bases. The CDR3 is 13 amino acids. The germline gives CDR1 DFQATT, CDR2 SNEGSKA (reference sequence). The CDR3 loop reads CSAADRGINEQYF. In DNA form, the CDR3 reads TGCAGTGCCGCCGACAGGGGGATCAACGAGCAGTACTTC.

This clonotype is medium-sized in the sample. This chain links TRBV5-4 with TRBJ2-7; tentatively, D is TRBD1 (6 bases). Per germline, CDR1 SGHNT and CDR2 YYREEE (reference sequence). V was cut by 3 bases and J by 2 bases, with 15 bases left in between. CDR3 length equals 15 residues. CDR3 loop: CASSSLLGQTYEQYF. DNA for the CDR3: TGTGCCAGCAGCTCTCTGCTAGGACAGACCTACGAGCAGTACTTC. The complete variable domain, with remaining parts taken from reference TRBV5-4 and TRBJ2-7, reads ETGVTQSPTHLIKTRGQQVTLRCSSQSGHNTVSWYQQALGQGPQFIFQYYREEENGRGNFPPRFSGLQFPNYSSELNVNALELDDSALYLCASSSLLGQTYEQYFGPGTRLTVT.